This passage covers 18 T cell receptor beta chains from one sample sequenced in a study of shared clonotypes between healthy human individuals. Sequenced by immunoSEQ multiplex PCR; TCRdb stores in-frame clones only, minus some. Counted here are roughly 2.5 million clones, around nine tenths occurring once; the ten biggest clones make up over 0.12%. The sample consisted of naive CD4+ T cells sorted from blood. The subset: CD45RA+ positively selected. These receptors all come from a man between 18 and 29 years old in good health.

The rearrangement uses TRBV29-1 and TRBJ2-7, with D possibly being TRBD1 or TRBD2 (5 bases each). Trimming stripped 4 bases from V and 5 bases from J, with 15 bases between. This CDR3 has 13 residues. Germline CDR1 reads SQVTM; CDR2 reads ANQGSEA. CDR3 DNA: TGCAGCGTTGCCTCCCCGGGACGGAACGAGCAGTACTTC. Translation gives CSVASPGRNEQYF.

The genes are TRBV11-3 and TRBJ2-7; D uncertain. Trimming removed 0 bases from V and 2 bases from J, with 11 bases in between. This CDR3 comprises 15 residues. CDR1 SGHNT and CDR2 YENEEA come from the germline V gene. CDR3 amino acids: CASSLDLRCAYEQYF. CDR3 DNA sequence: TGTGCCAGCAGCTTAGATCTAAGATGCGCCTACGAGCAGTACTTC.

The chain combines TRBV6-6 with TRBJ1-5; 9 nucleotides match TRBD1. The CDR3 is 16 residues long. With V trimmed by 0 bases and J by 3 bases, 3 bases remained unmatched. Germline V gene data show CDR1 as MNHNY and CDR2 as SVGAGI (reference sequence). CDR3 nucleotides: TGTGCCAGCAGTTACTCGACAGGGGGTATCAATCAGCCCCAGCATTTT. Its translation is CASSYSTGGINQPQHF.

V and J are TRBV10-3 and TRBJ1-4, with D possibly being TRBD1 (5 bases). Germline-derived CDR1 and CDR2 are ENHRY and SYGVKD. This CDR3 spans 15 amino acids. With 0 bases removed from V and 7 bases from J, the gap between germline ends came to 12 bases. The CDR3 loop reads CAISESGGIGEKLFF. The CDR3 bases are TGTGCCATCAGTGAGTCCGGGGGGATTGGTGAAAAACTGTTTTTT.

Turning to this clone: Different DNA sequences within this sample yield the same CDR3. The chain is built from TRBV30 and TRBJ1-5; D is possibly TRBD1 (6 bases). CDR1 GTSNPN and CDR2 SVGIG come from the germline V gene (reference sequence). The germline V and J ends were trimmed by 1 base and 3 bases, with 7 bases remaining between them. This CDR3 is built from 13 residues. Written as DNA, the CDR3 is TGTGCCTGGAGTGGACAGGACAATCAGCCCCAGCATTTT. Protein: CAWSGQDNQPQHF. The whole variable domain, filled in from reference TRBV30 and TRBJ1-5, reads SQTIHQWPATLVQPVGSPLSLECTVEGTSNPNLYWYRQAAGRGLQLLFYSVGIGQISSEVPQNLSASRPQDRQFILSSKKLLLSDSGFYLCAWSGQDNQPQHFGDGTRLSIL.

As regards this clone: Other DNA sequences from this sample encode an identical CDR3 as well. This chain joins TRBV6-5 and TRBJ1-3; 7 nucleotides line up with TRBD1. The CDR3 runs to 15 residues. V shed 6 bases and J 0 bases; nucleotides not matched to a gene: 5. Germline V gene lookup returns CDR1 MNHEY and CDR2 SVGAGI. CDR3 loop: CASRPGTASGNTIYF. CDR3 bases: TGTGCCAGCAGACCTGGGACAGCCTCTGGAAACACCATATATTTT.

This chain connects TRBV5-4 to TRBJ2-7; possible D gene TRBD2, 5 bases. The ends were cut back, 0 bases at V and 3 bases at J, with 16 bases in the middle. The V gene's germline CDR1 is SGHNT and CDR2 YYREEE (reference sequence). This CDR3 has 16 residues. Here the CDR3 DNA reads TGTGCCAGCAGCTTGGCCGGAGGAACTCCAGTCTACGAGCAGTACTTC. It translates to CASSLAGGTPVYEQYF. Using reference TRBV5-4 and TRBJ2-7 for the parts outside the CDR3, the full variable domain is ETGVTQSPTHLIKTRGQQVTLRCSSQSGHNTVSWYQQALGQGPQFIFQYYREEENGRGNFPPRFSGLQFPNYSSELNVNALELDDSALYLCASSLAGGTPVYEQYFGPGTRLTVT.

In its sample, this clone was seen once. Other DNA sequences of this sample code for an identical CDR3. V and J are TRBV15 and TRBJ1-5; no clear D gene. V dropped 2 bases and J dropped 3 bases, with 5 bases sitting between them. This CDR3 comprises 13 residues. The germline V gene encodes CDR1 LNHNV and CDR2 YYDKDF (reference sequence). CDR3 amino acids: CATSRSLNQPQHF. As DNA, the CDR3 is TGTGCCACCAGCAGATCTCTCAATCAGCCCCAGCATTTT.

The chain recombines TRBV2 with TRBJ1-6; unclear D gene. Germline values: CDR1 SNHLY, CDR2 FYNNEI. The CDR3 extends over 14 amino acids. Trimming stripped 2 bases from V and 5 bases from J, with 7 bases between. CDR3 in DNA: TGTGCCAGCAGTGAAAATTCCCATAATTCACCCCTCCACTTT. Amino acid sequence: CASSENSHNSPLHF. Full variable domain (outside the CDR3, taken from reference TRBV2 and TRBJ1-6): EPEVTQTPSHQVTQMGQEVILRCVPISNHLYFYWYRQILGQKVEFLVSFYNNEISEKSEIFDDQFSVERPDGSNFTLKIRSTKLEDSAMYFCASSENSHNSPLHFGNGTRLTVT.

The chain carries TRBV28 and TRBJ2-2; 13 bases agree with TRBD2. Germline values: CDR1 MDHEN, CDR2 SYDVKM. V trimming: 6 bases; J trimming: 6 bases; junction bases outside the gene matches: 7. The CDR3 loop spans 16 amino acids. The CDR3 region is CASSAGGLAGSGELFF. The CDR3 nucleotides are TGTGCCAGCAGCGCCGGGGGACTAGCGGGGTCCGGGGAGCTGTTTTTT.

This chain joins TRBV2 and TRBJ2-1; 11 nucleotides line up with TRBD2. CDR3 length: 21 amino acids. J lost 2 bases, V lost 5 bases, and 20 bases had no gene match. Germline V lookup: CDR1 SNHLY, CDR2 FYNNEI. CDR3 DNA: TGTGCCAGCAGTAAATCCACCACTAGCGGGGGTGTTTTTGGGGCCTACAATGAGCAGTTCTTC. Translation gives CASSKSTTSGGVFGAYNEQFF.

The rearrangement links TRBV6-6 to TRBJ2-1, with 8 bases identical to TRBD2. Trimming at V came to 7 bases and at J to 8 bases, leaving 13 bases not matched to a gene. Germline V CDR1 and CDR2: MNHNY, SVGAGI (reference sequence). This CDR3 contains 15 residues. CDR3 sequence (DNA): TGTGCCAGCATCGCAACAGCGGGAGCCCCGGATGAGCAGTTCTTC. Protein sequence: CASIATAGAPDEQFF.

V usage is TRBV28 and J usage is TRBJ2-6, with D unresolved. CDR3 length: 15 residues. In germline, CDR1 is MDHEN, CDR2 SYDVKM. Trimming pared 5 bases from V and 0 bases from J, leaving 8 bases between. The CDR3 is CASSMGLSGANVLTF. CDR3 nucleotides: TGTGCCAGCAGTATGGGCCTCTCTGGGGCCAACGTCCTGACTTTC.

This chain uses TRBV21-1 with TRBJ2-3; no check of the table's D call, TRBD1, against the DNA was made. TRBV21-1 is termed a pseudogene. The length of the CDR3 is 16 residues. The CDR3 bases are TGTGCCAGCAGCAAAGCGCCCAGGGACATCCCAGATACGCAGTATTTT. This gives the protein CASSKAPRDIPDTQYF.

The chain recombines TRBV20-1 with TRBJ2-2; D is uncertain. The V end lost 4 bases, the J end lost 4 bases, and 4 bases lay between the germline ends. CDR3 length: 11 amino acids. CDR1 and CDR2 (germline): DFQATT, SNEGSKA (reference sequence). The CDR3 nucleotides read TGCAGTGCTACGTTCACCGGGGAGCTGTTTTTT. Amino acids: CSATFTGELFF.

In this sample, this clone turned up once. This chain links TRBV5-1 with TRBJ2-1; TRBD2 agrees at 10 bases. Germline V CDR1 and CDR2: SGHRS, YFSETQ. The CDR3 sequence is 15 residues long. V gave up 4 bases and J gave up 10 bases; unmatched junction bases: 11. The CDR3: CASSLGGTSDQEQFF. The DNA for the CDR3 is TGCGCCAGCAGCCTGGGGGGGACTAGCGATCAGGAGCAGTTCTTC.

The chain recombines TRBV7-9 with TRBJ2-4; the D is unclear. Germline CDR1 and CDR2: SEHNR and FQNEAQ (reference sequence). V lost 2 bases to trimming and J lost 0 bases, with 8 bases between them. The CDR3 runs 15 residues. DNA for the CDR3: TGTGCCAGCAGCTTACAAGATATAGCCAAAAACATTCAGTACTTC. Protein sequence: CASSLQDIAKNIQYF.

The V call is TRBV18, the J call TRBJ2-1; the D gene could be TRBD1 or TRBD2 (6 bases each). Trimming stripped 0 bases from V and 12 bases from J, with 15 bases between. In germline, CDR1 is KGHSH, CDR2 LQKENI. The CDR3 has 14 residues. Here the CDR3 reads CASSPPPGGEGQFF. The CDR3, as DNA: TGTGCCAGCTCACCACCGCCCGGGGGCGAAGGGCAGTTCTTC.